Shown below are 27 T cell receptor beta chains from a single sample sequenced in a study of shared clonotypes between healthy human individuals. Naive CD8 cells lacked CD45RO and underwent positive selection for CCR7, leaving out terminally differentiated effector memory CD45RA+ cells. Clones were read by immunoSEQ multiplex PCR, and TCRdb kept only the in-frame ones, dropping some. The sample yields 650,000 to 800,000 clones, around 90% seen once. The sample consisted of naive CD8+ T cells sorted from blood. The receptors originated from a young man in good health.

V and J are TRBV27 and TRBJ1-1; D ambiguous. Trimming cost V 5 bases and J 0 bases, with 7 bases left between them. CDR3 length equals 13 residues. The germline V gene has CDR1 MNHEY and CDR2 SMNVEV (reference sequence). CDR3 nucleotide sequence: TGTGCCAGCAGTCCCATAATGAACACTGAAGCTTTCTTT. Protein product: CASSPIMNTEAFF.

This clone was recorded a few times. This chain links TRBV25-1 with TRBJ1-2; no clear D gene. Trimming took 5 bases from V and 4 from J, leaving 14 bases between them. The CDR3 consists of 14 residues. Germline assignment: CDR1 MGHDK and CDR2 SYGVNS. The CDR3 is CASSPHAPGYGYTF. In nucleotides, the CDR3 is TGTGCCAGCAGTCCCCACGCGCCGGGCTATGGCTACACCTTC.

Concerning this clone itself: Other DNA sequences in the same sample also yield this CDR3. For the CDR3, the DNA is TGTGCCAGCAGCTTGGGGGATACGCAGTATTTT. This gives the protein CASSLGDTQYF. The J gene is TRBJ2-3, the V gene TRBV5-6, with D hard to call. CDR1 is SGHDT and CDR2 is YYEEEE in the germline V gene. The V and J ends lost 0 bases and 6 bases respectively, with 2 bases between them. This CDR3 has 11 residues.

The CDR3 DNA is TGCAGCGTTGAAGATCCCTCAAACAATGAGCAGTTCTTC. Translation gives CSVEDPSNNEQFF. This chain joins TRBV29-1 and TRBJ2-1; D not certain. Germline CDR1 reads SQVTM; CDR2 reads ANQGSEA. V was shortened by 0 bases and J by 5 bases, with 8 bases between the two germline ends. This CDR3 is 13 amino acids long.

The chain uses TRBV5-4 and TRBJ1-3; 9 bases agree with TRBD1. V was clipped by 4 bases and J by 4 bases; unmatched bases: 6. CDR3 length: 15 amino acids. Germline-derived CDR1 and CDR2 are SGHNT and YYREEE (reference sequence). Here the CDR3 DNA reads TGTGCCAGCAGCCGAGGGGACAGGGTGGGAAACACCATATATTTT. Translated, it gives CASSRGDRVGNTIYF.

The CDR3 here is CASSLELAGATGDTQYF. The CDR3 DNA follows: TGTGCCAGCAGCTTAGAACTAGCGGGAGCGACGGGAGATACGCAGTATTTT. The rearrangement uses TRBV7-7 and TRBJ2-3, with 11 bases matching TRBD2. Per the germline V gene, CDR1 is SSHAT and CDR2 is FNYEAQ (reference sequence). J lost 5 bases, V lost 1 base, and 8 bases had no gene match. The CDR3 totals 17 residues. Variable domain in full (rest from reference TRBV7-7 and TRBJ2-3): GAGVSQSPRYKVTKRGQDVTLRCDPISSHATLYWYQQALGQGPEFLTYFNYEAQPDKSGLPSDRFSAERPEGSISTLTIQRTEQRDSAMYRCASSLELAGATGDTQYFGPGTRLTVL.

DNA for the CDR3: TGTGCCAGCAGCTCCGGACAGGGATACGGCGAGCAGTACTTC. Amino acid sequence: CASSSGQGYGEQYF. This chain connects TRBV7-9 to TRBJ2-7; 8 nucleotides line up with TRBD1. CDR3 length: 14 residues. Germline V gene data show CDR1 as SEHNR and CDR2 as FQNEAQ (reference sequence). V lost 4 bases to trimming and J lost 6 bases; unmatched junction nucleotides: 8.

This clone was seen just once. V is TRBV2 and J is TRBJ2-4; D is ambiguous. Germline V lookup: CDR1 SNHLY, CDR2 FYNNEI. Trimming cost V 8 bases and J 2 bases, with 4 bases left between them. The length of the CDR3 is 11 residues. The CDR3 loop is CASLTKNIQYF. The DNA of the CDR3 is TGTGCCAGCTTGACCAAAAACATTCAGTACTTC.

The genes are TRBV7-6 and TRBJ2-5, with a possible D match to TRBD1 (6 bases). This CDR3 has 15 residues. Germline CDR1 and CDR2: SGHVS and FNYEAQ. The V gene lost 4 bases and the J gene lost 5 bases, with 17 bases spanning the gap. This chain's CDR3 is CASSSLRLQGETQYF. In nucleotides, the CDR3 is TGTGCCAGCAGCTCCCTTCGCTTGCAGGGGGAGACCCAGTACTTC.

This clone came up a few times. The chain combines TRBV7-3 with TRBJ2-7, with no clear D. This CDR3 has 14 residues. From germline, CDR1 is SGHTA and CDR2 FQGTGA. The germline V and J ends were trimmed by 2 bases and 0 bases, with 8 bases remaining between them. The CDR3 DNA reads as TGTGCCAGCAGCTTATATCCAGGCTCCTACGAGCAGTACTTC. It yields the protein CASSLYPGSYEQYF.

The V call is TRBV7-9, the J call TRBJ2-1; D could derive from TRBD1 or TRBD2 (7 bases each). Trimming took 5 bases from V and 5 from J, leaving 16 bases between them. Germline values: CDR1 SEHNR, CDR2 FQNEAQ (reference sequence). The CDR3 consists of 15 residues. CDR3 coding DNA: TGTGCCAGCAGCCCCAGGGGGGGGACTCACAATGAGCAGTTCTTC. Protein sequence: CASSPRGGTHNEQFF. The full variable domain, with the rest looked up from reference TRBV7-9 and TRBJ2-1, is DTGVSQNPRHKITKRGQNVTFRCDPISEHNRLYWYRQTLGQGPEFLTYFQNEAQLEKSRLLSDRFSAERPKGSFSTLEIQRTEQGDSAMYLCASSPRGGTHNEQFFGPGTRLTVL.

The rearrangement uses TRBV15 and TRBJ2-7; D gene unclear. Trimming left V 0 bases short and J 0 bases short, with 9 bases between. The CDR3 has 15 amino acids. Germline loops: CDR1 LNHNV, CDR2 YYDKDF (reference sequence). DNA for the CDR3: TGTGCCACCAGCAGAGATAACAGCAACTCCTACGAGCAGTACTTC. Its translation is CATSRDNSNSYEQYF.

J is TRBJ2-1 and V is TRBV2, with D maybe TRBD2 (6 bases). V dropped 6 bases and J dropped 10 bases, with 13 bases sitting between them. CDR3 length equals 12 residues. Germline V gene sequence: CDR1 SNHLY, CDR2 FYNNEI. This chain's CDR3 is CASRKGGGEQFF. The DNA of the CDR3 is TGTGCCAGCAGGAAAGGTGGGGGGGAGCAGTTCTTC.

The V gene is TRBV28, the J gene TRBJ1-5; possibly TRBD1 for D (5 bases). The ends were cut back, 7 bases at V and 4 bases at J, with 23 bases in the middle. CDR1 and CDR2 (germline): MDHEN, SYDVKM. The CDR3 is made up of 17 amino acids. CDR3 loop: CASTPNPSGYGNQPQHF. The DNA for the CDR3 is TGTGCCAGCACTCCAAACCCTTCAGGGTATGGGAATCAGCCCCAGCATTTT. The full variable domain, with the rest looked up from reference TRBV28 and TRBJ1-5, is DVKVTQSSRYLVKRTGEKVFLECVQDMDHENMFWYRQDPGLGLRLIYFSYDVKMKEKGDIPEGYSVSREKKERFSLILESASTNQTSMYLCASTPNPSGYGNQPQHFGDGTRLSIL.

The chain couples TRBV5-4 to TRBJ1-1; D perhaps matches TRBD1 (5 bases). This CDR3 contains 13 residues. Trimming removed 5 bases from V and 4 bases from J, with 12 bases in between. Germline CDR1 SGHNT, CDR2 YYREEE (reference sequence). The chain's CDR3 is CASREGRGTEAFF. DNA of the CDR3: TGTGCCAGCAGAGAGGGGAGAGGCACTGAAGCTTTCTTT.

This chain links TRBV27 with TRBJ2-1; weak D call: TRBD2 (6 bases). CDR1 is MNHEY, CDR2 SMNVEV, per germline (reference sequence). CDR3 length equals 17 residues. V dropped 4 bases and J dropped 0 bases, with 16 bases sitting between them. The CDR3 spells CASSYGSSESSYNEQFF. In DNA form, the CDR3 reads TGTGCCAGCAGTTACGGGAGTAGCGAAAGCTCCTACAATGAGCAGTTCTTC.

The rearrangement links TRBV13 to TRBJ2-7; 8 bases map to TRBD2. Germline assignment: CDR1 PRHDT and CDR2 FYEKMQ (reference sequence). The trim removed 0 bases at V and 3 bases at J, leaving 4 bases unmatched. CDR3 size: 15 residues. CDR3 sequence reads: CASSLGGRGDYEQYF. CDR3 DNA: TGTGCCAGCAGCTTAGGCGGGCGGGGGGACTACGAGCAGTACTTC.

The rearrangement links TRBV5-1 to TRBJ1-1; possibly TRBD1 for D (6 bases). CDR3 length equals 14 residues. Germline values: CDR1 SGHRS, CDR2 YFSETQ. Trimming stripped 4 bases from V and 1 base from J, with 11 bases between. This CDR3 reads CASSGGQWNTEAFF. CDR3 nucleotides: TGCGCCAGCAGCGGAGGACAGTGGAACACTGAAGCTTTCTTT.

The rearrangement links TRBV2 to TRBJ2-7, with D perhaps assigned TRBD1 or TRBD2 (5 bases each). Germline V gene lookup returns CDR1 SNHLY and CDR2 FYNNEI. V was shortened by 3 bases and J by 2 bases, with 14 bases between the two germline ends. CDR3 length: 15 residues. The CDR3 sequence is CASSDSGTGTYEQYF. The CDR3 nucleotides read TGTGCCAGCAGTGATTCAGGGACCGGGACCTACGAGCAGTACTTC.

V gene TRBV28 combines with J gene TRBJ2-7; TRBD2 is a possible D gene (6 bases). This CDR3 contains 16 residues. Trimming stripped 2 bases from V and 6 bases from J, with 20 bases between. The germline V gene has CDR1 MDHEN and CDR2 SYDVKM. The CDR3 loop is CASSLGYNTPRGEQYF. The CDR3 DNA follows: TGTGCCAGCAGTTTAGGGTACAACACGCCGCGGGGCGAGCAGTACTTC.

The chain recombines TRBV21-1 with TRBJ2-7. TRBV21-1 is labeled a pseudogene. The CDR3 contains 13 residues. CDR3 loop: CASTWTHFHEQYF. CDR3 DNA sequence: TGTGCCAGCACCTGGACCCATTTCCACGAGCAGTACTTC.

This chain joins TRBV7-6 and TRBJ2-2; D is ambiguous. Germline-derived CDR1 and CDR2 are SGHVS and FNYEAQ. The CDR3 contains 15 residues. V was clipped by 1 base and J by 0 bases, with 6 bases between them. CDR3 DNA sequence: TGTGCCAGCAGCTTAGTAGCAGCGAACACCGGGGAGCTGTTTTTT. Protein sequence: CASSLVAANTGELFF.

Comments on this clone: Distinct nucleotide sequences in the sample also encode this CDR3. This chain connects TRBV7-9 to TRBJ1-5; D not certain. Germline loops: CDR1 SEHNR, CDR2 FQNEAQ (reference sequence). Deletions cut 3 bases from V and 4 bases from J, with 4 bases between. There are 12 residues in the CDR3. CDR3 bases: TGTGCCAGCAGCTTGGGAAATCAGCCCCAGCATTTT. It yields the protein CASSLGNQPQHF.

Written as DNA, the CDR3 is TGTGCCAGCGAGGACCGGGACACGGGCTACGAGCAGTACTTC. Translated, it gives CASEDRDTGYEQYF. This chain joins TRBV28 and TRBJ2-7, with D maybe TRBD1 (6 bases). V shed 8 bases and J shed 3 bases, with 17 bases lying between them. The CDR3 is 14 amino acids. The germline V gene encodes CDR1 MDHEN and CDR2 SYDVKM.

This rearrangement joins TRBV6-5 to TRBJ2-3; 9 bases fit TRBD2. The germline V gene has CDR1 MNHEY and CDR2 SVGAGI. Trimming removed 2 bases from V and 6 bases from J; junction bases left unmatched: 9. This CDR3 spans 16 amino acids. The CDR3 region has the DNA TGTGCCAGCAGTTACGGAATAGCGGGAGATCCCGATACGCAGTATTTT. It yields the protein CASSYGIAGDPDTQYF.

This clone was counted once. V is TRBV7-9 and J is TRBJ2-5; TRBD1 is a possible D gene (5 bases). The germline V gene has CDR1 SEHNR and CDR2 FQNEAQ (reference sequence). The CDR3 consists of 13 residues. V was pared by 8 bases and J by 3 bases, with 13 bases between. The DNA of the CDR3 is TGTGCCAGCTCTTTAGGGGCAAAAGAGACCCAGTACTTC. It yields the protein CASSLGAKETQYF.

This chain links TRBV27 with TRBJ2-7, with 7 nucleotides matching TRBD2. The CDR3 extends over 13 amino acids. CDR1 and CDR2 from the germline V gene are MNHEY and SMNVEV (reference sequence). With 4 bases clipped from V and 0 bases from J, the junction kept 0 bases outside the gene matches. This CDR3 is CASSWGGSYEQYF. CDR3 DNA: TGTGCCAGCAGTTGGGGGGGCTCCTACGAGCAGTACTTC.